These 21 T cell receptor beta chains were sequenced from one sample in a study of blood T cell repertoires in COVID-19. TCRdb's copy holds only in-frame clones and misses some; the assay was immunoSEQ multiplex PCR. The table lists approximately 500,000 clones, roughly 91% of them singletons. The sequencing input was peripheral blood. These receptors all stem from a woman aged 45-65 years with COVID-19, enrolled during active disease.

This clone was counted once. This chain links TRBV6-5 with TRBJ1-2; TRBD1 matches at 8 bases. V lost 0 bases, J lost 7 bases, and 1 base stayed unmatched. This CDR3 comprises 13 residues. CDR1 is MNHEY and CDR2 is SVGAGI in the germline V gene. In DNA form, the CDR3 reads TGTGCCAGCAGTTACTCGGACAGGGCTGGCTACACCTTC. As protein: CASSYSDRAGYTF.

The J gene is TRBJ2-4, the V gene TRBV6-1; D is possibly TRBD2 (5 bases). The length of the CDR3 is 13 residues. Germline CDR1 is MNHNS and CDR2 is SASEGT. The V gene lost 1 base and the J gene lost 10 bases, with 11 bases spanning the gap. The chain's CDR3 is CASSEGTDIIQYF. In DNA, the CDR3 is TGTGCCAGCAGTGAAGGGACTGACATTATTCAGTACTTC.

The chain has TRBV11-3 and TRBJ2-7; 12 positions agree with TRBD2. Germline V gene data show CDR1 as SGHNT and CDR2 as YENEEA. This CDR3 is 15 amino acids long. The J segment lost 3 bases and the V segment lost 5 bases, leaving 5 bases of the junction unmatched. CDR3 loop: CASSEGLAGRYEQYF. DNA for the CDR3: TGTGCCAGCAGCGAGGGACTAGCGGGTCGCTACGAGCAGTACTTC.

The DNA of the CDR3 is TGCGCCAGCAGCTCCTACAGGGATCCTAACTATGGCTACACCTTC. Translated, it gives CASSSYRDPNYGYTF. This chain connects TRBV5-1 to TRBJ1-2; a possible D gene is TRBD1 (6 bases). CDR3 length: 15 amino acids. V lost 3 bases and J 0 bases, leaving 12 bases between the germline ends. Germline V lookup: CDR1 SGHRS, CDR2 YFSETQ.

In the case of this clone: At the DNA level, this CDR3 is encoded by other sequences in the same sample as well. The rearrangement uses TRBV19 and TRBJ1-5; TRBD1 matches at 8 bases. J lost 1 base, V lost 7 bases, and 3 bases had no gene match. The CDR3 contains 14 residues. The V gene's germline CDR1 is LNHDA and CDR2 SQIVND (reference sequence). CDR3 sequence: CASIRQGSNQPQHF. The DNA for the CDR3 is TGTGCCAGTATCCGACAGGGGAGCAATCAGCCCCAGCATTTT.

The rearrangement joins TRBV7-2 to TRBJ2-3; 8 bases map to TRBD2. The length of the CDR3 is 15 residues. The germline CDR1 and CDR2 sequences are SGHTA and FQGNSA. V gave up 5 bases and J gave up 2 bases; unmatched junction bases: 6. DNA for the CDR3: TGTGCCAGCAGCCCCCTAGCGGGCCTCACAGATACGCAGTATTTT. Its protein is CASSPLAGLTDTQYF.

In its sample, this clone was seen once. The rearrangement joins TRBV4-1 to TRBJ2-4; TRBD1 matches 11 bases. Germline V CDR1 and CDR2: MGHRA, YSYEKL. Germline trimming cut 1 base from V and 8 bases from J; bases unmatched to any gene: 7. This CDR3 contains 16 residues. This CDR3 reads CASSQGVGQGEDIQYF. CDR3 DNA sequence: TGCGCCAGCAGCCAAGGGGTGGGACAGGGGGAGGACATTCAGTACTTC.

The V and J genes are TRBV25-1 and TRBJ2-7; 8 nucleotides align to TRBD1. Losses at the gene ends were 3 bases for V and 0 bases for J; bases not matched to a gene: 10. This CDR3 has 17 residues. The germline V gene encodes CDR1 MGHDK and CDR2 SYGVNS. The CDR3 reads CASSDRGPWVGSYEQYF. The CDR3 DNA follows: TGTGCCAGCAGTGACAGGGGGCCATGGGTCGGCTCCTACGAGCAGTACTTC.

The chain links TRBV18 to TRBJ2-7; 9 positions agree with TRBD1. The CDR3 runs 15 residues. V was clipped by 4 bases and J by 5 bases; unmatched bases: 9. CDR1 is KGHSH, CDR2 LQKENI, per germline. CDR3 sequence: CASSHRDRVKDEQYF. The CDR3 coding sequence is TGTGCCAGCTCACACCGGGACAGGGTTAAGGACGAGCAGTACTTC. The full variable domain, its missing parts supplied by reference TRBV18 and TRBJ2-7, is NAGVMQNPRHLVRRRGQEARLRCSPMKGHSHVYWYRQLPEEGLKFMVYLQKENIIDESGMPKERFSAEFPKEGPSILRIQQVVRGDSAAYFCASSHRDRVKDEQYFGPGTRLTVT.

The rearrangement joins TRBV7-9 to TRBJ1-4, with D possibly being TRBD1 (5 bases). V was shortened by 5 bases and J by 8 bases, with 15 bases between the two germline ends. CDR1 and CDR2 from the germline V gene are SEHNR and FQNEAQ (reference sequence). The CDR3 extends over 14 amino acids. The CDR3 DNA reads TGTGCCAGCAGCCCTCCGGGGGGAGACGAAAAACTGTTTTTT. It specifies CASSPPGGDEKLFF.

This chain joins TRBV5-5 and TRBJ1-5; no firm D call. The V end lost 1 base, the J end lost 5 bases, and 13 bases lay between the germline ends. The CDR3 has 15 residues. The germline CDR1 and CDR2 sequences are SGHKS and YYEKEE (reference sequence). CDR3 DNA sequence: TGTGCCAGCAGCTTGATAGTCCCGCCCGATCAGCCCCAGCATTTT. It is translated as CASSLIVPPDQPQHF.

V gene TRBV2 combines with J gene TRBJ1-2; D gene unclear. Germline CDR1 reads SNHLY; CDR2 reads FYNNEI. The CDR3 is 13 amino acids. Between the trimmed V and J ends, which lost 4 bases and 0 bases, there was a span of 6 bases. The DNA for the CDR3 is TGTGCCAGCAGTGTCCGGGCTAACTATGGCTACACCTTC. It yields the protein CASSVRANYGYTF. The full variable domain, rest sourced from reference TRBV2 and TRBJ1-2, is EPEVTQTPSHQVTQMGQEVILRCVPISNHLYFYWYRQILGQKVEFLVSFYNNEISEKSEIFDDQFSVERPDGSNFTLKIRSTKLEDSAMYFCASSVRANYGYTFGSGTRLTVV.

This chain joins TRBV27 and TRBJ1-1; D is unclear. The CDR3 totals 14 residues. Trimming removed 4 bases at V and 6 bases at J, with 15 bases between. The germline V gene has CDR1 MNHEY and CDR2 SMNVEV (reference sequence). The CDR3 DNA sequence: TGTGCCAGCAGTTCCTACTCACGGGTCGCTGAAGCTTTCTTT. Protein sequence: CASSSYSRVAEAFF.

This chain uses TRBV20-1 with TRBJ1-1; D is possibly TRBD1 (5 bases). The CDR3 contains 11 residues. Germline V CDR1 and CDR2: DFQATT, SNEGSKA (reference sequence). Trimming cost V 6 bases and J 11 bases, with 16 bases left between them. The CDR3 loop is CSAPGGGRAFF. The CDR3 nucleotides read TGCAGTGCCCCCGGCGGGGGAAGGGCTTTCTTT.

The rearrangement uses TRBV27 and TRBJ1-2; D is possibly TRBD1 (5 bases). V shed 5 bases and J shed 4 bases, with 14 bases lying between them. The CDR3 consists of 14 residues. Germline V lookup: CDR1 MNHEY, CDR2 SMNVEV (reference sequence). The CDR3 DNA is TGTGCCAGCAGTAAGTCGGACAAGGTCTATGGCTACACCTTC. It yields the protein CASSKSDKVYGYTF.

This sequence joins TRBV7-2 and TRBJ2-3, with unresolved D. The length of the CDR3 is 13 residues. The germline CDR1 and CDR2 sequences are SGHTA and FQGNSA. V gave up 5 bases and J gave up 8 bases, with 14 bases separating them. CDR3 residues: CASSPKGYSTQYF. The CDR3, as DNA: TGTGCCAGCAGCCCAAAAGGCTACAGTACGCAGTATTTT.

The CDR3 DNA follows: TGTGCCAGCTCACCGCGACAGGGGAATGAGCAGTTCTTC. It translates to CASSPRQGNEQFF. The gene calls are TRBV18 and TRBJ2-1, with TRBD1 matching 8 bases. CDR1 KGHSH and CDR2 LQKENI come from the germline V gene. Losses at the gene ends were 3 bases for V and 7 bases for J; bases not matched to a gene: 2. CDR3 length: 13 amino acids.

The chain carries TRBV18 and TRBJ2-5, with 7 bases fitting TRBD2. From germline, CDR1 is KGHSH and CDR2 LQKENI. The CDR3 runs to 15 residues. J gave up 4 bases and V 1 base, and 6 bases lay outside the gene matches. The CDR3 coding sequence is TGTGCCAGCTCACCACGGTCAGCGGGGCGAGAGACCCAGTACTTC. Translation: CASSPRSAGRETQYF.

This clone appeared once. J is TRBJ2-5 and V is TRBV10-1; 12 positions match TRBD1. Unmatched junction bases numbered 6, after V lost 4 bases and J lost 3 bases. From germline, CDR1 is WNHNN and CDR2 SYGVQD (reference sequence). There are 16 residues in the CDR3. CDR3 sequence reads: CASSAGTGGFEETQYF. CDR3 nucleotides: TGCGCCAGCAGTGCCGGGACAGGGGGCTTCGAAGAGACCCAGTACTTC.

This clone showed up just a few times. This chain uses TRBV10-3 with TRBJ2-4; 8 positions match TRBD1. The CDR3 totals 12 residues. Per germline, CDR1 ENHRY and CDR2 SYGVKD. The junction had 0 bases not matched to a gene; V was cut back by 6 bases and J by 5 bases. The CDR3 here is CAIRDRENIQYF. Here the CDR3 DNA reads TGTGCCATCAGGGACAGGGAAAACATTCAGTACTTC.

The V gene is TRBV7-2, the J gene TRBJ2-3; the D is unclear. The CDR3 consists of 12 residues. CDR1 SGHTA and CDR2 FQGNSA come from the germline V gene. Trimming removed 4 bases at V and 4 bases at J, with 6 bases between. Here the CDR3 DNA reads TGTGCCAGCAGCTCATACTCAGATACGCAGTATTTT. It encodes CASSSYSDTQYF. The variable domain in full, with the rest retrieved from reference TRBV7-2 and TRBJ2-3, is GAGVSQSPSNKVTEKGKDVELRCDPISGHTALYWYRQSLGQGLEFLIYFQGNSAPDKSGLPSDRFSAERTGGSVSTLTIQRTQQEDSAVYLCASSSYSDTQYFGPGTRLTVL.